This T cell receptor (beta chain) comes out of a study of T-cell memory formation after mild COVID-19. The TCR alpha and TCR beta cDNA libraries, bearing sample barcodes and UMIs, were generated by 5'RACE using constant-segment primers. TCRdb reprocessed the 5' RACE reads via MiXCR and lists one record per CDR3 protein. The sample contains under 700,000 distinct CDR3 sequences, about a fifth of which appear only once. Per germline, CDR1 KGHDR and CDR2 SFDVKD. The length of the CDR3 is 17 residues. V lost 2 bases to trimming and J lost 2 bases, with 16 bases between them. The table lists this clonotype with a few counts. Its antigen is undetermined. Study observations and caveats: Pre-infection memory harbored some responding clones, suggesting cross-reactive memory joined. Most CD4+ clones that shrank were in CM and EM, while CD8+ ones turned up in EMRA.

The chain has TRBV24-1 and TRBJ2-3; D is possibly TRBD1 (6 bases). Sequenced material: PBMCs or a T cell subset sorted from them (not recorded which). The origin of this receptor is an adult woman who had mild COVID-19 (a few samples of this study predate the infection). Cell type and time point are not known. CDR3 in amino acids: CATSDSLDSTDTDTQYF. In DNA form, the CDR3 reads TGTGCCACCAGTGATTCCCTGGACAGCACCGACACAGATACGCAGTATTTT.